This TCR beta chain was observed in a study of shared clonotypes between healthy human individuals. Study-wide findings and caveats: Sequencing depth was a factor that was expected to affect clonotype sharing among donors.

Each of the donors was a healthy adult who was HIV-negative and had not had a recent acute infection or vaccination. Profiled with immunoSEQ multiplex PCR; TCRdb holds only in-frame clones, not every one. The data show about 1 million clones, with more than 65% seen just once and roughly 1.5% held by the top ten. With 2 bases clipped from V and 5 bases from J, the junction kept 6 bases outside the gene matches. The length of the CDR3 is 14 residues. Germline assignment: CDR1 GTSNPN and CDR2 SVGIG (reference sequence). A word on this clone: Antigen specificity is unknown.

The chain combines TRBV30 with TRBJ1-1, with 9 nucleotides matching TRBD1. This TCR was sampled from a man younger than 30 in good health. Sequenced input: memory CD4+ T cells sorted from blood. Subset given: CD45RA-negative fraction. CDR3 amino acids: CAWSRGQGRTEAFF. The CDR3 coding sequence is TGTGCCTGGAGTAGGGGACAGGGAAGAACTGAAGCTTTCTTT. The complete variable domain, with remaining parts taken from reference TRBV30 and TRBJ1-1, reads SQTIHQWPATLVQPVGSPLSLECTVEGTSNPNLYWYRQAAGRGLQLLFYSVGIGQISSEVPQNLSASRPQDRQFILSSKKLLLSDSGFYLCAWSRGQGRTEAFFGQGTRLTVV.